The 23 T cell receptor beta chains below all came from one sample that was sequenced in a study of T cell responses to AZD1222 COVID-19 vaccine. TCRdb keeps only in-frame clones here, not all; method: immunoSEQ multiplex PCR. The table records 120,000 or so clones, about 89% of them present only once. Specimen: peripheral blood, collected on day 0 of MenACWY control vaccination. The receptors stem from an adult in good health.

The V and J genes are TRBV27 and TRBJ1-5; D perhaps matches TRBD1 (6 bases). Germline V CDR1 and CDR2: MNHEY, SMNVEV (reference sequence). The CDR3 is 17 residues long. The V end lost 0 bases, the J end lost 2 bases, and 14 bases lay between the germline ends. The CDR3 loop reads CASSLSGVRQGNQPQHF. In DNA, the CDR3 is TGTGCCAGCAGTTTATCGGGTGTTCGACAGGGCAATCAGCCCCAGCATTTT.

This chain joins TRBV9 and TRBJ2-2; D may correspond to TRBD1 or TRBD2 (5 bases each). Germline V gene lookup returns CDR1 SGDLS and CDR2 YYNGEE. The CDR3 spans 17 residues. Trimming cost V 3 bases and J 6 bases, with 21 bases left between them. CDR3 DNA sequence: TGTGCCAGCAGCGCGCAATCTCGGGACGGCAGTGCCGGGGAGCTGTTTTTT. Translated: CASSAQSRDGSAGELFF.

The V and J genes are TRBV5-4 and TRBJ2-1, with D perhaps assigned TRBD1 or TRBD2 (5 bases each). Germline V CDR1 and CDR2: SGHNT, YYREEE (reference sequence). Trimming removed 3 bases at V and 8 bases at J, with 18 bases between. The CDR3 consists of 15 residues. For the CDR3, the DNA is TGTGCCAGCAGCTCCGGGACGCGAGGGTACGATGAGCAGTTCTTC. Translating gives CASSSGTRGYDEQFF.

The V call is TRBV24-1, the J call TRBJ1-1, with 8 bases identical to TRBD1. Germline V CDR1 and CDR2: KGHDR, SFDVKD. The CDR3 is made up of 16 amino acids. Trimming cost V 11 bases and J 3 bases; bases outside gene matches: 16. The CDR3 region is CANPGQGRSGDTEAFF. The DNA for the CDR3 is TGTGCCAACCCCGGACAGGGACGGTCAGGGGACACTGAAGCTTTCTTT.

The chain recombines TRBV15 with TRBJ1-5, with D possibly TRBD1 on 5 matching bases. With 8 bases removed from V and 6 bases from J, the gap between germline ends came to 14 bases. Germline V gene sequence: CDR1 LNHNV, CDR2 YYDKDF (reference sequence). The CDR3 is made up of 13 amino acids. CDR3 protein: CATAGKSGQPQHF. As DNA, the CDR3 is TGTGCCACCGCAGGGAAAAGTGGTCAGCCCCAGCATTTT.

This chain joins TRBV7-9 and TRBJ2-7; weak D call: TRBD2 (6 bases). This CDR3 contains 13 residues. Germline V gene sequence: CDR1 SEHNR, CDR2 FQNEAQ (reference sequence). With 3 bases removed from V and 5 bases from J, the gap between germline ends came to 11 bases. CDR3 DNA sequence: TGTGCCAGCAGCTTGGGCGGGAATAACGAGCAGTACTTC. It specifies CASSLGGNNEQYF.

Only a few counts were recorded for this clone. The genes are TRBV12-3 or TRBV12-4 and TRBJ2-7; D is unresolved. V was pared by 3 bases and J by 6 bases, with 9 bases between. The CDR3 sequence is 12 residues long. Here the CDR3 reads CASSFATAEQYF. CDR3 bases: TGTGCCAGCAGTTTTGCCACCGCCGAGCAGTACTTC.

CDR3 residues: CASSGSDRFGTYEQYF. Written as DNA, the CDR3 is TGTGCCAGCAGCGGATCGGACAGGTTTGGGACCTACGAGCAGTACTTC. The chain recombines TRBV11-2 with TRBJ2-7, with TRBD1 matching over 7 bases. After removal of 5 bases from V and 2 bases from J, the junction contained 12 bases not matched to a gene. Germline values: CDR1 SGHAT, CDR2 FQNNGV. The CDR3 contains 16 residues.

The chain couples TRBV18 to TRBJ1-1; 11 bases are a match to TRBD1. In germline, CDR1 is KGHSH, CDR2 LQKENI. V lost 4 bases, J lost 3 bases, and 7 bases stayed unmatched. This CDR3 comprises 16 residues. The CDR3 bases are TGTGCCAGCTCACGCAGGACAGGGGGCGGGGACACTGAAGCTTTCTTT. Its translation: CASSRRTGGGDTEAFF. Looking up the rest from reference TRBV18 and TRBJ1-1 gives the full variable domain: NAGVMQNPRHLVRRRGQEARLRCSPMKGHSHVYWYRQLPEEGLKFMVYLQKENIIDESGMPKERFSAEFPKEGPSILRIQQVVRGDSAAYFCASSRRTGGGDTEAFFGQGTRLTVV.

This clone showed up just once. V usage is TRBV7-2 and J usage is TRBJ1-2; D is possibly TRBD1 (6 bases). The germline V gene has CDR1 SGHTA and CDR2 FQGNSA. Between the trimmed V and J ends, which lost 3 bases and 5 bases, there was a span of 10 bases. This CDR3 contains 13 residues. CDR3 protein: CASSFYRDYGYTF. The CDR3 DNA sequence: TGTGCCAGCAGCTTCTACAGGGATTATGGCTACACCTTC.

The rearrangement joins TRBV2 to TRBJ2-1; 7 bases are a match to TRBD2. Germline values: CDR1 SNHLY, CDR2 FYNNEI. Trimming at V came to 4 bases and at J to 4 bases, leaving 4 bases not matched to a gene. CDR3 size: 14 residues. DNA of the CDR3: TGTGCCAGCAGTGGGCTAGCGGCATACAATGAGCAGTTCTTC. It is translated as CASSGLAAYNEQFF.

V gene TRBV12-3 or TRBV12-4 combines with J gene TRBJ2-5; TRBD2 is a possible D gene (6 bases). The length of the CDR3 is 13 residues. V lost 9 bases and J 4 bases, leaving 15 bases between the germline ends. For the CDR3, the DNA is TGTGCCAGTAGCCTTAGCGGAGCAGAGACCCAGTACTTC. Its translation: CASSLSGAETQYF.

As for this clone: The sample contains more than one DNA sequence encoding this CDR3. The chain links TRBV11-2 to TRBJ2-2; D not certain. Germline CDR1 reads SGHAT; CDR2 reads FQNNGV. This CDR3 is built from 14 residues. Trimming cost V 1 base and J 3 bases, with 6 bases left between them. CDR3 sequence (DNA): TGTGCCAGCAGCTTAGCTCTTTACACCGGGGAGCTGTTTTTT. Residues: CASSLALYTGELFF. Looking up the rest from reference TRBV11-2 and TRBJ2-2 gives the full variable domain: EAGVAQSPRYKIIEKRQSVAFWCNPISGHATLYWYQQILGQGPKLLIQFQNNGVVDDSQLPKDRFSAERLKGVDSTLKIQPAKLEDSAVYLCASSLALYTGELFFGEGSRLTVL.

This clone was detected only a few times. The chain uses TRBV23-1 and TRBJ1-5; possible D gene TRBD1, 5 bases. TRBV23-1 is classed as an ORF, of uncertain function. CDR3 length: 14 amino acids. Trimming took off 6 bases at V and 7 bases at J, with 16 bases between the two ends. The CDR3 nucleotides are TGCGCCAGCAGCGAACCCAGGGTAAAGCAGCCCCAGCATTTT. Translated, it gives CASSEPRVKQPQHF.

This clone was found once. CDR3 sequence reads: CASSMYEGPTLNSNQPQHF. For the CDR3, the DNA is TGTGCCAGTAGTATGTACGAGGGGCCTACCCTTAATAGCAATCAGCCCCAGCATTTT. The chain employs TRBV19 and TRBJ1-5; possible D gene TRBD1, 5 bases. The CDR3 loop spans 19 amino acids. The V gene's germline CDR1 is LNHDA and CDR2 SQIVND (reference sequence). The V end lost 3 bases, the J end lost 0 bases, and 21 bases lay between the germline ends.

The chain employs TRBV7-2 and TRBJ1-2; a possible D gene is TRBD1 (6 bases). The germline V and J ends were trimmed by 4 bases and 8 bases, with 11 bases remaining between them. Germline V gene lookup returns CDR1 SGHTA and CDR2 FQGNSA. This CDR3 comprises 12 residues. DNA of the CDR3: TGTGCCAGCAGCTCGTACAGGGAAGGCTACACCTTC. Translating gives CASSSYREGYTF.

CDR3 coding DNA: TGTGCCAGCAGCTTCACCGGACAGAATAATTCACCCCTCCACTTT. Translation gives CASSFTGQNNSPLHF. This chain links TRBV11-3 with TRBJ1-6; D perhaps matches TRBD1 (6 bases). Per the germline V gene, CDR1 is SGHNT and CDR2 is YENEEA. Trimming stripped 3 bases from V and 5 bases from J, with 11 bases between. The CDR3 has 15 amino acids.

CDR3: CAISDLGSNTEAFF. CDR3 DNA sequence: TGTGCCATCAGTGACCTGGGAAGTAACACTGAAGCTTTCTTT. The chain employs TRBV10-3 and TRBJ1-1; the D is unclear. The CDR3 consists of 14 residues. Germline lookup yields CDR1 ENHRY and CDR2 SYGVKD. The V end was cut by 3 bases, the J end by 2 bases, with 10 bases between.

The rearrangement links TRBV4-2 to TRBJ2-1; TRBD1 might be the D (5 bases). CDR1 and CDR2 (germline): LGHNA, YNFKEQ. V gave up 0 bases and J gave up 6 bases, with 12 bases separating them. CDR3 size: 15 residues. DNA for the CDR3: TGTGCCAGCAGCCAAGATCCAGGGATACGCAATGAGCAGTTCTTC. It codes for CASSQDPGIRNEQFF.

The genes are TRBV11-2 and TRBJ1-2; D not certain. The CDR3 is 16 residues long. CDR1 and CDR2 from the germline V gene are SGHAT and FQNNGV. Trimming removed 1 base at V and 0 bases at J, with 12 bases between. Written as DNA, the CDR3 is TGTGCCAGCAGCTTAGGAGTCACTCTGTCTAACTATGGCTACACCTTC. Its translation is CASSLGVTLSNYGYTF.

The V gene is TRBV28, the J gene TRBJ1-5; D remains unclear. This CDR3 contains 15 residues. Germline CDR1 is MDHEN and CDR2 is SYDVKM. The V and J ends lost 6 bases and 3 bases respectively, with 15 bases between them. The CDR3 loop reads CASSLIGVSNQPQHF. The CDR3 DNA reads as TGTGCCAGCAGCCTTATCGGGGTTTCCAATCAGCCCCAGCATTTT. Drawing the rest from reference TRBV28 and TRBJ1-5, the complete variable domain is DVKVTQSSRYLVKRTGEKVFLECVQDMDHENMFWYRQDPGLGLRLIYFSYDVKMKEKGDIPEGYSVSREKKERFSLILESASTNQTSMYLCASSLIGVSNQPQHFGDGTRLSIL.

CDR3 in DNA: TGTGCCAGCAGTACACAGCGGGGCGTTTCTGGAAACACCATATATTTT. It yields the protein CASSTQRGVSGNTIYF. The genes are TRBV2 and TRBJ1-3; TRBD1 is a possible D gene (5 bases). The CDR3 is made up of 16 amino acids. The germline V and J ends were trimmed by 5 bases and 1 base, with 15 bases remaining between them. The germline V gene encodes CDR1 SNHLY and CDR2 FYNNEI.

The rearrangement links TRBV29-1 to TRBJ2-5; D is undetermined. The CDR3 is made up of 13 amino acids. V was clipped by 1 base and J by 1 base, with 7 bases between them. Germline V gene data show CDR1 as SQVTM and CDR2 as ANQGSEA. CDR3 residues: CSVEVGSQETQYF. Written as DNA, the CDR3 is TGCAGCGTTGAAGTGGGGTCCCAAGAGACCCAGTACTTC.